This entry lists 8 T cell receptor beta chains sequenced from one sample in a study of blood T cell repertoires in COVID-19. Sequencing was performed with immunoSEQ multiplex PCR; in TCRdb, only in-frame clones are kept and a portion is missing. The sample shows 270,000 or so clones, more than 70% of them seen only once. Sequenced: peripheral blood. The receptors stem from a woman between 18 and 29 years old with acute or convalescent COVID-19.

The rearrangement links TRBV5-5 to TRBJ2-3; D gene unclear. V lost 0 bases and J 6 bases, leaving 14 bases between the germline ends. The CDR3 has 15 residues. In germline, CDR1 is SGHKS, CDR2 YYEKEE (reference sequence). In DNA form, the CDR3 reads TGTGCCAGCAGCTTGGTCCCTCTTGAGATGGATACGCAGTATTTT. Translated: CASSLVPLEMDTQYF.

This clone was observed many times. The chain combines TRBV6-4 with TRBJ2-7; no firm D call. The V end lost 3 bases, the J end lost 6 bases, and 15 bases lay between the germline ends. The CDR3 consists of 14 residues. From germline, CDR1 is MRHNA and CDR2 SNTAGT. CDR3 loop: CASSEFYGSGEQYF. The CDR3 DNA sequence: TGTGCCAGCAGTGAGTTTTACGGGTCGGGCGAGCAGTACTTC.

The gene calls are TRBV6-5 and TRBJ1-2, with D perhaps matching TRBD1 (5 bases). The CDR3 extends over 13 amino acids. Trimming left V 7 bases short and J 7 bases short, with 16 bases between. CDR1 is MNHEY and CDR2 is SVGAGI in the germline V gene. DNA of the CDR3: TGTGCCAGCAAGTCCGGGGGAGGTAGTGGCTACACCTTC. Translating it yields CASKSGGGSGYTF.

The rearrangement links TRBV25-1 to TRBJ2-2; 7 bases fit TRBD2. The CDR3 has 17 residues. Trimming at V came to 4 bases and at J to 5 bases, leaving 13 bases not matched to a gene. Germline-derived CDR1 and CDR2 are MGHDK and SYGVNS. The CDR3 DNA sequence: TGTGCCAGCAGTGGGCCGGTGGGCGGGAGATTAACCGGGGAGCTGTTTTTT. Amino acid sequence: CASSGPVGGRLTGELFF.

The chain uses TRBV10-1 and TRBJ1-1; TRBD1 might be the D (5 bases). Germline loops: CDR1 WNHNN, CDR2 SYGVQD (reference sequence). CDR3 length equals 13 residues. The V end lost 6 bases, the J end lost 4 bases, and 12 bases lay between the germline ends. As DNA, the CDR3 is TGCGCCAGCAGAAGGGGATTCGGCACTGAAGCTTTCTTT. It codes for CASRRGFGTEAFF.

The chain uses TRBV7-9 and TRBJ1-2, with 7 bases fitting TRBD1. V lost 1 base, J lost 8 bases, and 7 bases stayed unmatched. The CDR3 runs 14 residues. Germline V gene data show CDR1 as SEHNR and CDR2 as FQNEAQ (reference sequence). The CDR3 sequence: CASSLEGGMRGYTF. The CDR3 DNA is TGTGCCAGCAGCTTAGAAGGGGGCATGAGAGGCTACACCTTC.

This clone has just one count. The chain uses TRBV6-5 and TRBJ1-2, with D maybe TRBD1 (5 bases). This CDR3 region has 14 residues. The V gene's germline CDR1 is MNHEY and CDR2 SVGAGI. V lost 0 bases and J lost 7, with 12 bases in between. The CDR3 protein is CASSYSREGFGYTF. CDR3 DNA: TGTGCCAGCAGTTACTCGAGGGAGGGGTTTGGCTACACCTTC.

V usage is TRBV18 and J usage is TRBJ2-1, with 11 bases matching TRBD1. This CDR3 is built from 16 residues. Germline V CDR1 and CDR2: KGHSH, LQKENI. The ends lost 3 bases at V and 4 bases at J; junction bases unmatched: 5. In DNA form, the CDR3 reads TGTGCCAGCTCACCTAGGACAGGGGGCGCTTACAATGAGCAGTTCTTC. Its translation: CASSPRTGGAYNEQFF.